The rows below give T cell receptor beta chains drawn from one sample of a study of T cell changes during pregnancy in multiple sclerosis. Here immunoSEQ multiplex PCR was the method, and the copy in TCRdb shows in-frame clones only, minus some. The sample includes about 38,000 clones, 80% to 95% of them seen just once. The sequencing here drew on CD4+ T cells from peripheral blood mononuclear cells, taken after pregnancy. The receptors were sampled from a female donor in good health, enrolled as a control in a pregnancy study. CDR3s include the opening cysteine and the closing phenylalanine or tryptophan. The D gene is left open where the match is weak. Clone size is shown for a subset of rows, as once, few, many or a class of expanded clone.

>TRBV5-4|TRBJ2-2|NA|NA
CASSLDWNTGELFF
TGTGCCAGCAGCTTGGACTGGAACACCGGGGAGCTGTTTTTT
>TRBV5-1|TRBJ2-3|TRBD2|NA
CASSYRTSLYTDTQYF
TGCGCCAGCAGCTACCGGACTAGCTTATACACAGATACGCAGTATTTT
>TRBV6-6|TRBJ1-1|NA|NA
CASSDDKGHMNTEAFF
TGTGCCAGCAGCGATGACAAGGGACACATGAACACTGAAGCTTTCTTT
>TRBV10-3|TRBJ2-7|TRBD1|NA
CAISVVGQGGGEQYF
TGTGCCATCAGTGTAGTGGGACAGGGGGGGGGAGAGCAGTACTTC
>TRBV30|TRBJ2-7|TRBD1|NA
CAWSSGTVGYYEQYF
TGTGCCTGGAGTTCCGGGACAGTCGGATACTACGAGCAGTACTTC
>TRBV10-1|TRBJ1-1|NA|NA
CASSADRFSEAFF
TGCGCCAGCAGTGCTGACAGATTTTCTGAAGCTTTCTTT
>TRBV13|TRBJ1-5|TRBD1|NA
CASSLRGQGIGNQPQHF
TGTGCCAGCAGCCTAAGGGGACAGGGGATCGGCAATCAGCCCCAGCATTTT
>TRBV5-1|TRBJ1-1|TRBD1|NA
CASSPGTGQRTEAFF
TGCGCCAGCAGCCCCGGGACAGGGCAAAGGACTGAAGCTTTCTTT
>TRBV5-1|TRBJ2-1|TRBD1|NA
CASSFGDRGLSSYNEQFF
TGCGCCAGCAGCTTTGGGGACAGGGGCCTGAGCTCCTACAATGAGCAGTTCTTC
>TRBV7-9|TRBJ2-1|TRBD2|NA
CASSLGGLAGVVNEQFF
TGTGCCAGCAGCTTAGGGGGCCTAGCGGGAGTGGTAAATGAGCAGTTCTTC
>TRBV25-1|TRBJ2-2|TRBD2|NA
CASSDPGLAVGELFF
TGTGCCAGCAGTGACCCGGGACTAGCGGTCGGGGAGCTGTTTTTT
>TRBV5-5|TRBJ1-2|NA|NA
CASTLMARDYGYTF
TGTGCCAGCACCCTGATGGCCAGGGATTATGGCTACACCTTC
>TRBV19|TRBJ1-2|TRBD1|NA
CASRGQGGYGYTF
TGTGCCAGTAGGGGACAGGGGGGCTATGGCTACACCTTC
>TRBV20-1|TRBJ2-1|NA|NA
CSAATGEQFF
TGCAGTGCTGCGACGGGGGAGCAGTTCTTC
>TRBV5-8|TRBJ2-5|NA|NA
CASSQGETQYF
TGTGCCAGCAGCCAGGGGGAGACCCAGTACTTC
>TRBV18|TRBJ2-5|TRBD1|NA
CASSPPSQGAGETQYF
TGTGCCAGCTCACCACCGTCGCAGGGGGCAGGGGAGACCCAGTACTTC
>TRBV20-1|TRBJ1-1|NA|NA
CSASRSTEAFF
TGCAGTGCTAGTCGGTCCACTGAAGCTTTCTTT
>TRBV5-4|TRBJ1-1|TRBD1|NA
CASRAGGPVNTEAFF
TGTGCCAGCAGAGCAGGGGGGCCGGTGAACACTGAAGCTTTCTTT
>TRBV15|TRBJ1-5|NA|NA
CATSEGGRSSNQPQHF
TGTGCCACCAGTGAGGGCGGCAGAAGTAGCAATCAGCCCCAGCATTTT
>TRBV9|TRBJ1-1|TRBD1|NA
CASSANRGPNTEAFF
TGTGCCAGCAGCGCCAACAGGGGCCCCAACACTGAAGCTTTCTTT
>TRBV5-4|TRBJ2-1|NA|NA
CASSLGSSYNEQFF
TGTGCCAGCAGCTTGGGGAGCTCCTACAATGAGCAGTTCTTC
>TRBV21-1|TRBJ1-1|NA|NA
CASSNRDRGRLDTEAFF
TGTGCCAGCAGCAACCGGGACAGGGGCCGCCTTGACACTGAAGCTTTCTTT
>TRBV30|TRBJ2-2|TRBD1|NA
CAWSVDRGILTGELFF
TGTGCCTGGAGTGTTGACAGGGGGATTCTAACCGGGGAGCTGTTTTTT
>TRBV7-2|TRBJ2-3|NA|NA
CASSLVSSGTSTDTQYF
TGTGCCAGCAGCTTAGTGAGTAGCGGTACTAGCACAGATACGCAGTATTTT
>TRBV6-6|TRBJ2-2|TRBD2|NA
CASSTSGSGAGELFF
TGTGCCAGCAGTACTAGCGGGAGTGGGGCCGGGGAGCTGTTTTTT
>TRBV5-1|TRBJ2-1|NA|NA
CASSLDRGGLNEQFF
TGCGCCAGCAGCTTGGACAGGGGAGGCCTAAATGAGCAGTTCTTC
>TRBV19|TRBJ2-7|NA|once
CASSPRTGAYEQYF
TGTGCCAGTAGTCCCCGCACGGGAGCCTACGAGCAGTACTTC
>TRBV18|TRBJ1-2|TRBD1|medium-sized
CASSRGRGLGGYTF
TGTGCCAGCTCACGCGGCAGGGGGCTCGGTGGCTACACCTTC
>TRBV7-9|TRBJ2-3|NA|NA
CASSSYIGGRVDTQYF
TGTGCCAGCAGCTCCTACATCGGGGGGCGCGTGGATACGCAGTATTTT
>TRBV25-1|TRBJ2-5|NA|NA
CASSETTGKKETQYF
TGTGCCAGCAGTGAGACTACCGGGAAAAAAGAGACCCAGTACTTC
>TRBV7-2|TRBJ2-7|TRBD1|NA
CASSLGLGQGRYEQYF
TGTGCCAGCAGCTTAGGTTTGGGACAGGGGCGCTACGAGCAGTACTTC
>TRBV6-1|TRBJ1-2|NA|NA
CASLGAGTGYGYTF
TGTGCCTCACTTGGGGCGGGAACCGGCTATGGCTACACCTTC
>TRBV29-1|TRBJ1-2|TRBD1|NA
CSVEEPRGQGYGYTF
TGCAGCGTTGAAGAGCCGAGGGGGCAAGGCTATGGCTACACCTTC
>TRBV27|TRBJ2-7|NA|NA
CASSFDRLTYEQYF
TGTGCCAGCAGTTTCGACAGGCTAACCTACGAGCAGTACTTC
>TRBV5-4|TRBJ2-2|TRBD2|NA
CAIKVAGDTTNTGELFF
TGTGCCATCAAGGTAGCGGGGGACACTACGAACACCGGGGAGCTGTTTTTT
>TRBV5-1|TRBJ2-1|TRBD2|NA
CASSLLAGAGIEQFF
TGCGCCAGCAGCTTATTAGCGGGAGCCGGGATTGAGCAGTTCTTC
>TRBV19|TRBJ1-4|TRBD1|NA
CASSITGGTNEKLFF
TGTGCCAGTAGTATTACAGGGGGGACTAATGAAAAACTGTTTTTT
>TRBV7-9|TRBJ1-5|NA|NA
CASSLAGRPGQPQHF
TGTGCCAGCAGCTTAGCCGGCCGACCAGGGCAGCCCCAGCATTTT
>TRBV9|TRBJ1-1|NA|NA
CASSVAGDGFTEAFF
TGTGCCAGCAGCGTAGCCGGAGACGGTTTTACTGAAGCTTTCTTT
>TRBV19|TRBJ2-5|TRBD2|NA
CASGLAGARETQYF
TGTGCCAGTGGACTAGCGGGAGCCCGGGAGACCCAGTACTTC
>TRBV29-1|TRBJ1-2|NA|NA
CSVERSGGYGYTF
TGCAGCGTTGAGCGTTCCGGGGGCTATGGCTACACCTTC
>TRBV7-9|TRBJ1-3|TRBD1|NA
CASSGLQGALNTIYF
TGTGCCAGCAGCGGATTACAGGGGGCGCTGAACACCATATATTTT
>TRBV6-5|TRBJ1-5|NA|once
CASKGHLSNQPQHF
TGTGCCAGCAAGGGACACTTGAGCAATCAGCCCCAGCATTTT
>TRBV30|TRBJ1-5|TRBD1|NA
CAWGDSNYNQPQHF
TGTGCCTGGGGGGACAGTAATTACAATCAGCCCCAGCATTTT
>TRBV10-3|TRBJ2-7|TRBD2|few
CAIRPQTSGRPSSYEQYF
TGTGCCATCAGGCCCCAGACTAGCGGGAGACCCAGCTCCTACGAGCAGTACTTC
>TRBV19|TRBJ2-1|TRBD1|NA
CASSIYPGQGFYNEQFF
TGTGCCAGTAGTATTTACCCCGGACAGGGGTTCTACAATGAGCAGTTCTTC
>TRBV5-4|TRBJ2-2|TRBD2|NA
CASSFRTSGTGELFF
TGTGCCAGCAGCTTCCGGACTAGCGGCACCGGGGAGCTGTTTTTT
>TRBV7-9|TRBJ1-2|TRBD1|NA
CASSLAGTGVDYGYTF
TGTGCCAGCAGCTTAGCGGGGACAGGGGTTGACTATGGCTACACCTTC
>TRBV9|TRBJ1-3|TRBD1|NA
CASSHRGRSGNTIYF
TGTGCCAGCAGCCACAGGGGGCGAAGCGGAAACACCATATATTTT
>TRBV18|TRBJ1-2|TRBD1|NA
CASSPPFPGGGRGYTF
TGTGCCAGCTCACCACCATTCCCAGGGGGCGGTCGTGGCTACACCTTC
>TRBV7-9|TRBJ2-1|TRBD2|NA
CASSFTSAHNEQFF
TGTGCCAGCAGCTTTACTAGCGCCCACAATGAGCAGTTCTTC
>TRBV11-3|TRBJ2-5|NA|NA
CASSLGGGWETQYF
TGTGCCAGCAGCTTAGGCGGCGGGTGGGAGACCCAGTACTTC
>TRBV10-3|TRBJ2-1|TRBD2|NA
CAISERAGGFTYNEQFF
TGTGCCATCAGTGAGAGGGCGGGGGGCTTTACCTACAATGAGCAGTTCTTC
>TRBV5-1|TRBJ2-5|NA|NA
CASSFDSPPQYF
TGCGCCAGCAGCTTTGACTCTCCACCCCAGTACTTC
>TRBV12-5|TRBJ2-1|TRBD2|NA
CASGLQASGSGIPFF
TGTGCTAGTGGTTTGCAGGCTAGCGGGAGTGGCATACCGTTCTTC
>TRBV2|TRBJ2-5|TRBD2|NA
CASRASGGAETQYF
TGTGCCAGCAGGGCTAGCGGGGGGGCGGAGACCCAGTACTTC
>TRBV6-1|TRBJ2-1|NA|NA
CASSESAGQYNEQFF
TGTGCCAGCAGTGAATCCGCAGGACAGTACAATGAGCAGTTCTTC
>TRBV27|TRBJ2-2|TRBD1|NA
CASSLGTVNTGELFF
TGTGCCAGCAGTCTAGGGACAGTGAACACCGGGGAGCTGTTTTTT
>TRBV19|TRBJ2-5|TRBD2|NA
CASSTASGAGETQYF
TGTGCCAGTAGTACCGCTAGCGGGGCCGGGGAGACCCAGTACTTC
>TRBV2|TRBJ2-4|TRBD2|NA
CASRQIASGGAKNIQYF
TGTGCCAGCAGGCAGATAGCGAGCGGGGGAGCCAAAAACATTCAGTACTTC